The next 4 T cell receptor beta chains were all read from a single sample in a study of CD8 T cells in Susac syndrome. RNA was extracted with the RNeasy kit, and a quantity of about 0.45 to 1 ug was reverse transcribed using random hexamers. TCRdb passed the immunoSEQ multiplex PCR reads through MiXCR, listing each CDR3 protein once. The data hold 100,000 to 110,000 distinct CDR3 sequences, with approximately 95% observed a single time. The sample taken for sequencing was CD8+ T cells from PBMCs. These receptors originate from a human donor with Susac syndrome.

The CDR3 DNA sequence: TGTGCCAGCAGCTTAGAGGGCACTTCCTACGAGCAGTACTTC. Its translation: CASSLEGTSYEQYF. The chain uses TRBV7-9 and TRBJ2-7; D gene ambiguous. V lost 1 base and J 1 base, leaving 8 bases between the germline ends. The CDR3 runs 14 residues. Germline CDR1 is SEHNR and CDR2 is FQNEAQ (reference sequence).

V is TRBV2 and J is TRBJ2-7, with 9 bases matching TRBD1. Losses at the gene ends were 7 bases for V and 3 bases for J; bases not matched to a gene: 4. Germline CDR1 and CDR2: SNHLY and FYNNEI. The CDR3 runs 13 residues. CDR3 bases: TGTGCCAGCACAGACAGGGGGTACTACGAGCAGTACTTC. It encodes CASTDRGYYEQYF.

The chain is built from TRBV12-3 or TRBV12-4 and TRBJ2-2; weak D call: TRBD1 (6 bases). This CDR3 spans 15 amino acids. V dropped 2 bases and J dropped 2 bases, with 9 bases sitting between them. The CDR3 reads CASSLRTVNTGELFF. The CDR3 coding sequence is TGTGCCAGCAGTTTACGGACAGTTAACACCGGGGAGCTGTTTTTT.

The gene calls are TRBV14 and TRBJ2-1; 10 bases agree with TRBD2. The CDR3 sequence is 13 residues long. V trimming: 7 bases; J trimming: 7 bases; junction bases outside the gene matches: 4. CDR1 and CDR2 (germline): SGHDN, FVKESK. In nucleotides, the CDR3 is TGTGCCAGCACGTTAGCGGGGGGTAATGAGCAGTTCTTC. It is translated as CASTLAGGNEQFF.